This T cell receptor (beta chain) was identified in a study of blood T cell repertoires in COVID-19. Assay: immunoSEQ multiplex PCR; the TCRdb copy retains only in-frame clones and omits some. This table holds roughly 280,000 clones, roughly 90% found once. Germline V gene sequence: CDR1 MNHEY, CDR2 SVGAGI. This CDR3 contains 15 residues. V lost 7 bases and J 5 bases, leaving 18 bases between the germline ends. This chain connects TRBV6-5 to TRBJ1-5, with D possibly matching TRBD1 (5 bases). Sample: PBMCs or T cells enriched from blood (not recorded which). This TCR was sampled from a woman aged 45-65 years who had recovered from COVID-19. CDR3 DNA sequence: TGTGCCAGCAAGGTAGGCAGGGCTTCTGATCAGCCCCAGCATTTT. Its translation: CASKVGRASDQPQHF.